The clone carrying this TCR beta chain was seen a handful of times. Its antigen is undetermined. This entry is derived from a study of blood T cells in healthy people across ages. Overall study context: Per two T cells, template switching captured roughly one barcoded beta molecule.

It was with a sample-barcoded 5' primer and a J-beta primer mix that a second PCR of roughly 6 to 12 cycles was run. Each cDNA molecule was tagged by a template-switch adaptor that had 12 random nucleotides. TCRdb reprocessed the 5' RACE reads via MiXCR and lists one record per CDR3 protein. The data show about 1,600,000 distinct CDR3 sequences, roughly 40% seen once. Points from the study as a whole: Researchers judged that diversity estimates from one million T cells fell short of true values. Without sorted subsets, naive and antigen-experienced compartments could not be conclusively compared.

Germline lookup yields CDR1 SGHRS and CDR2 YFSETQ. V was clipped by 4 bases and J by 11 bases, with 21 bases between them. CDR3 size: 14 residues. V usage is TRBV5-1 and J usage is TRBJ2-5, with TRBD1 as a possible D gene (6 bases). The sequence was obtained from a woman aged 18-30 years in good health. The sample comprised blood. The CDR3 DNA reads TGCGCCAGCAGCCGAGGGGACACCTTAGCTGAGCAGTACTTC. Its protein product is CASSRGDTLAEQYF.